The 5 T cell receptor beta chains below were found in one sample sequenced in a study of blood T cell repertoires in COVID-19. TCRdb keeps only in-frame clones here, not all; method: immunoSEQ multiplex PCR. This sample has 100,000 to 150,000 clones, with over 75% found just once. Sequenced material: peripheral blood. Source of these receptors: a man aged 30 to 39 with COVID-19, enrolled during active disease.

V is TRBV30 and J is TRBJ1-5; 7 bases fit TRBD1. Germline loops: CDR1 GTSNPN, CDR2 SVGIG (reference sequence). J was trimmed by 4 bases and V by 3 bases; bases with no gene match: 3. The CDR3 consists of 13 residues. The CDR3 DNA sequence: TGTGCCTGGAGGGGACAGTTTAATCAGCCCCAGCATTTT. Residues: CAWRGQFNQPQHF.

The chain's CDR3 is CAISETPGDQETQYF. In DNA, the CDR3 is TGTGCCATCAGTGAAACACCAGGGGACCAAGAGACCCAGTACTTC. V usage is TRBV10-3 and J usage is TRBJ2-5; D possibly corresponds to TRBD1 (6 bases). Trimming stripped 3 bases from V and 0 bases from J, with 11 bases between. The CDR3 is made up of 15 amino acids. Germline V gene data show CDR1 as ENHRY and CDR2 as SYGVKD.

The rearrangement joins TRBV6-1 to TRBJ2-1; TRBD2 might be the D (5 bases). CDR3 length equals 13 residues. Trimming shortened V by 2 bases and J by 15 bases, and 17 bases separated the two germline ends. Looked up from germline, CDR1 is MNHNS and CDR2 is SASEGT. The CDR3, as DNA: TGTGCCAGCAGTGAACTCGAGGGCTTACTGGCGTTCTTC. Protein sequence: CASSELEGLLAFF.

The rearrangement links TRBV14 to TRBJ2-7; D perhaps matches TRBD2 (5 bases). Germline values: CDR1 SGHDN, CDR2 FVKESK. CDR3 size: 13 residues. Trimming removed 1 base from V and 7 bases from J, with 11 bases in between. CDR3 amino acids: CASSQALVSEQYF. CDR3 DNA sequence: TGTGCCAGCAGCCAAGCACTAGTGTCTGAGCAGTACTTC. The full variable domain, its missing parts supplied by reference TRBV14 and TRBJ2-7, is EAGVTQFPSHSVIEKGQTVTLRCDPISGHDNLYWYRRVMGKEIKFLLHFVKESKQDESGMPNNRFLAERTGGTYSTLKVQPAELEDSGVYFCASSQALVSEQYFGPGTRLTVT.

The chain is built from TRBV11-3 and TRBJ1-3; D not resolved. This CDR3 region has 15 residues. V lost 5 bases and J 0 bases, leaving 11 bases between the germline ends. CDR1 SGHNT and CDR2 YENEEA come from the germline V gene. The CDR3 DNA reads TGTGCCAGCAGCGCATACAGCGGCTCTGGAAACACCATATATTTT. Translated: CASSAYSGSGNTIYF. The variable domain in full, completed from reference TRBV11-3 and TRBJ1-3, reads EAGVVQSPRYKIIEKKQPVAFWCNPISGHNTLYWYLQNLGQGPELLIRYENEEAVDDSQLPKDRFSAERLKGVDSTLKIQPAELGDSAVYLCASSAYSGSGNTIYFGEGSWLTVV.